The entry below gives a single T cell receptor beta chain sequence along with its context. This receptor's antigen is unknown. Nothing much larger sits one base from this clone, and base qualities are not available. TCRbeta CDR3 regions were amplified from genomic DNA using the immunoSEQ Assay, a bias-controlled multiplex PCR. As for the original processing: Nucleated cell counts per sample were estimated from amplification of reference gene primers within the assay. To quantify the absolute abundance of each unique TCRbeta CDR3 rearrangement, sequence reads were collapsed and filtered. For each sample, productive Simpson clonality was calculated as the square root of Simpson's diversity index across productive rearrangements. TCRdb holds this immuneACCESS table with in-frame rearrangements only. Some clones are missing; in checked studies, unresolved V genes explain under half, and the rest has no known cause. V and J calls and clone size are those listed in that table; D and trimming were worked out from the DNA. Here the sample has approximately 50,000 clones; 85% to 90% occur a single time. The ten largest clones add up to almost 6.5% of the sample.

This entry belongs to a study of blood T cell repertoires in COVID-19 (dated by TCRdb to between 2020 and 2021). In terms of the full investigation: The collaborator samples originated in the United States, Italy and Spain and spanned the acute and convalescent phases of COVID-19. Subjects who had been exposed to COVID-19, were actively infected with it, or had recovered from it provided the deeply sampled blood TCRbeta repertoires that made up the dataset. HLA class I and class II types, where available, came from metadata supplied by the sample provider rather than from assay-based typing. Samples were obtained from the ongoing ImmuneRACE study (first 160 participants) and from about 1,300 subjects provided by 6 global collaborators. The material from the prospective study consisted of cDNA or gDNA derived from T cells, B-cell-depleted T cells, or PBMCs. The repertoires were released in a freely available public database intended as a resource for research on the immune response to SARS-CoV-2. Nearly every sample came with metadata listing a de-identified subject ID, COVID-19 status, age in years and sex. Study-wide conclusions, independent of this receptor: Clinical and demographic metadata were provided uncurated, with the amount varying by source and participant.

Collaborating institutions collected whole blood in K2EDTA tubes following their own protocols. For TCRbeta analysis, collaborators shipped samples in one of three forms: frozen whole blood, isolated PBMCs, or DNA extracted from either of those sample types. Spanning cysteine to phenylalanine, the CDR3 consists of 15 amino acids. Here the CDR3 DNA is all that survives: 45 bases in frame from base 1. Trimming costs V 6 bases and J 5 bases, and their ends lie 19 bases apart. CDR1 LNHDA and CDR2 SQIVND are derived from the germline V gene (reference sequence). Specimen: peripheral blood. This clonotype was obtained from a man aged 55 to 69 with acute or convalescent COVID-19. The sequence links TRBV19 to TRBJ1-1, and perhaps TRBD1 as D gene, on 5 matching bases. Here is the DNA: TGTGCCAGTAGCACCACAAAAGGGGTGCGAACTGAAGCTTTCTTT. This sequence encodes CASSTTKGVRTEAFF.